One and the same sample provided the 7 T cell receptor beta chains below, sequenced in a study of T cells in Graves' hyperthyroidism and ophthalmopathy. The investigators amplified TCR beta CDR3 regions from RNA transcripts. The TCR CDR3 was amplified in a first-round RT-PCR using the HTBI primer set. A single record per CDR3 protein comes from TCRdb applying MiXCR to the multiplex PCR reads. The sample yields some 490,000 distinct CDR3 sequences, 15% to 20% seen once. Sequencing was done on a sample of blood. The receptor source for this set is a woman aged 25 to 45 with Graves' ophthalmopathy.

Only a few counts were recorded for this clonotype. V and J are TRBV6-1 and TRBJ1-1; no clear D gene. CDR3 length: 13 amino acids. Germline CDR1 is MNHNS and CDR2 is SASEGT. Trimming pared 6 bases from V and 4 bases from J, leaving 12 bases between. The CDR3 DNA is TGTGCCAGCAGCTCCCTCGGGTTCACTGAAGCTTTCTTT. It translates to CASSSLGFTEAFF.

The CDR3 loop reads CASSQDYLSGGRDPYEQYF. CDR3 sequence (DNA): TGCGCCAGCAGCCAAGATTACCTCTCAGGGGGGCGGGACCCCTACGAGCAGTACTTC. This rearrangement joins TRBV4-3 to TRBJ2-7; D is possibly TRBD1 (7 bases). Germline V gene lookup returns CDR1 LGHNA and CDR2 YSLEER. Trimming took 0 bases from V and 2 from J, leaving 23 bases between them. There are 19 residues in the CDR3.

CDR3 DNA sequence: TGTGCCAGCAGTTCCCAGCGGGAGGCGACCTACGAGCAGTACTTC. Amino acids: CASSSQREATYEQYF. J is TRBJ2-7 and V is TRBV28, with 9 nucleotides matching TRBD2. CDR3 length: 15 amino acids. V gave up 4 bases and J gave up 2 bases; unmatched junction bases: 6. Germline V gene sequence: CDR1 MDHEN, CDR2 SYDVKM.

Comments on this clonotype: Being one base from a much bigger clone, this may be a read error. The V call is TRBV12-3 or TRBV12-4, the J call TRBJ2-7; 9 nucleotides line up with TRBD1. The CDR3 covers 15 residues. CDR3 loop: CASSYLGTGSYEQCF. CDR3 DNA: TGTGCCAGCAGTTATTTAGGGACAGGGTCCTACGAGCAGTGCTTC.

The chain uses TRBV25-1 and TRBJ2-1; 8 nucleotides match TRBD2. CDR1 is MGHDK, CDR2 SYGVNS, per germline. There are 14 residues in the CDR3. Germline trimming cut 4 bases from V and 2 bases from J; bases unmatched to any gene: 1. The CDR3 DNA reads as TGTGCCAGCAGTGGTAGCGGGGCCTACAATGAGCAGTTCTTC. Its translation is CASSGSGAYNEQFF.

This clonotype has ten or more counts. This chain joins TRBV30 and TRBJ2-3; TRBD2 is a possible D gene (5 bases). Germline assignment: CDR1 GTSNPN and CDR2 SVGIG (reference sequence). The CDR3 is 13 residues long. Trimming left V 1 base short and J 4 bases short, with 9 bases between. The CDR3 nucleotides are TGTGCCTGGAGTGCTCTAGCATCAGATACGCAGTATTTT. The encoded protein is CAWSALASDTQYF.

This clonotype was counted ten times or more. V gene TRBV12-3 or TRBV12-4 combines with J gene TRBJ2-3, with 11 bases that match TRBD2. CDR3 length equals 17 residues. J gave up 3 bases and V 6 bases, and 11 bases lay outside the gene matches. The CDR3 DNA reads as TGTGCCAGCAGCCGTAAGACTAGCGGGATTTCGACAGATACGCAGTATTTT. It is translated as CASSRKTSGISTDTQYF.